What follows are 6 T cell receptor beta chains derived from one specimen sequenced in a study of CD8 T cells in Susac syndrome. RNA amounts of about 0.45 to 1 ug underwent reverse transcription with random hexamers. MiXCR, run by TCRdb on the immunoSEQ multiplex PCR reads, gives a single entry per CDR3 protein. Of some 180,000 distinct CDR3 sequences in the sample, about 94% were seen once. Sequencing was done on a sample of CD4+ T cells from PBMCs. These receptors all stem from a human donor in good health.

This chain links TRBV5-6 with TRBJ1-6; D is unclear. V lost 4 bases, J lost 3 bases, and 17 bases lay in between. The V gene's germline CDR1 is SGHDT and CDR2 YYEEEE. The CDR3 spans 17 residues. The CDR3 DNA reads as TGTGCCAGCAGCGAGTCTCGGTCCTCCTTCTATAATTCACCCCTCCACTTT. Residues: CASSESRSSFYNSPLHF.

The chain employs TRBV19 and TRBJ1-5, with 11 positions matching TRBD1. The length of the CDR3 is 16 residues. Trimming at V came to 7 bases and at J to 0 bases, leaving 5 bases not matched to a gene. Germline V gene sequence: CDR1 LNHDA, CDR2 SQIVND (reference sequence). The CDR3 spells CASTKDRGPSNQPQHF. The CDR3 nucleotides read TGTGCCAGTACTAAGGACAGGGGGCCTAGCAATCAGCCCCAGCATTTT.

This chain connects TRBV7-2 to TRBJ1-2; the D is unclear. V lost 1 base and J 0 bases, leaving 9 bases between the germline ends. Germline values: CDR1 SGHTA, CDR2 FQGNSA. This CDR3 spans 15 amino acids. CDR3 in amino acids: CASSLDGNPNYGYTF. CDR3 sequence (DNA): TGTGCCAGCAGCTTAGATGGGAACCCTAACTATGGCTACACCTTC.

The chain uses TRBV7-2 and TRBJ1-5; TRBD1 matches 7 bases. The germline V gene encodes CDR1 SGHTA and CDR2 FQGNSA. The CDR3 totals 18 residues. V trimming: 5 bases; J trimming: 5 bases; junction bases outside the gene matches: 18. CDR3 in amino acids: CASSSRDSQLSGHQPQHF. Here the CDR3 DNA reads TGTGCCAGCAGCAGCCGGGACAGCCAACTATCGGGGCATCAGCCCCAGCATTTT.

The rearrangement links TRBV20-1 to TRBJ2-7; 7 bases agree with TRBD1. The CDR3 has 13 amino acids. The junction had 4 bases not matched to a gene; V was cut back by 2 bases and J by 3 bases. Germline-derived CDR1 and CDR2 are DFQATT and SNEGSKA (reference sequence). The DNA for the CDR3 is TGCAGTGCTAGACGACAGGGAAACTACGAGCAGTACTTC. This sequence encodes CSARRQGNYEQYF.

This clonotype was seen just once. J is TRBJ2-7 and V is TRBV11-2; tentatively, D is TRBD1 (5 bases). V was pared by 3 bases and J by 3 bases, with 18 bases between. This CDR3 contains 16 residues. Per germline, CDR1 SGHAT and CDR2 FQNNGV. The CDR3 spells CASSFPSPTGNYEQYF. In DNA, the CDR3 is TGTGCCAGCAGCTTCCCCTCTCCTACAGGAAACTACGAGCAGTACTTC.